Below are 2 T cell receptor beta chains sequenced from a single sample in a study of T cell repertoires in cytomegalovirus infection. Which antigens these TCRs recognize remains unknown. Via MiXCR, TCRdb re-called the reads, giving one row per CDR3 protein. The data show 69,000 or so distinct CDR3 sequences, about 29% seen once. The sample here was CD8+ T cells from cultured PBMCs, taken from culture after CMV antigen stimulation. The receptors here all came from a human donor in good health (CMV status not recorded). Some clones in this sample may be carry-over from other donors' samples.

This clonotype was seen more than once but under ten times. The rearrangement joins TRBV7-9 to TRBJ1-4; 9 bases fit TRBD1. Germline V gives CDR1 SEHNR, CDR2 FQNEAQ (reference sequence). Trimming took 4 bases from V and 8 from J; bases not matched to a gene: 11. This CDR3 is 16 amino acids long. CDR3 nucleotide sequence: TGTGCCAGCAGCTCCCCTTTGGGACAGGGACGAGAAAAACTGTTTTTT. This codes for CASSSPLGQGREKLFF. The entire variable domain, with the rest obtained from reference TRBV7-9 and TRBJ1-4, is as follows: DTGVSQNPRHKITKRGQNVTFRCDPISEHNRLYWYRQTLGQGPEFLTYFQNEAQLEKSRLLSDRFSAERPKGSFSTLEIQRTEQGDSAMYLCASSSPLGQGREKLFFGSGTQLSVL.

In DNA, the CDR3 is TGCAGTGCTAGAGAGACTAGCGGGGGGGCGGATACGCAGTATTTT. Protein sequence: CSARETSGGADTQYF. The chain joins TRBV20-1 to TRBJ2-3; 14 nucleotides line up with TRBD2. The CDR3 has 15 residues. The germline CDR1 and CDR2 sequences are DFQATT and SNEGSKA (reference sequence). Unmatched junction bases numbered 2, after V lost 0 bases and J lost 6 bases.